The 19 T cell receptor beta chains listed next were all sequenced from one sample in a study of OX40 agonist ivuxolimab in advanced cancers. Profiled with immunoSEQ multiplex PCR; TCRdb holds only in-frame clones, not every one. The sample consists of approximately 58,000 clones, approximately 80% of them appearing once. The input for sequencing was CD4+ or CD8+ T cells sorted from blood, taken in a trial of the OX40 agonist ivuxolimab. These receptors were obtained from an adult with an advanced solid tumor such as melanoma, head and neck, liver or kidney cancer.

J is TRBJ1-1 and V is TRBV19; the D gene is possibly TRBD1 (5 bases). V dropped 6 bases and J dropped 2 bases, with 10 bases sitting between them. CDR1 is LNHDA and CDR2 is SQIVND in the germline V gene (reference sequence). The CDR3 has 13 residues. The CDR3 coding sequence is TGTGCCAGTAGACCCAGGGTAAACACTGAAGCTTTCTTT. Its protein product is CASRPRVNTEAFF.

This chain joins TRBV2 and TRBJ1-1, with no clear D. Trimming shortened V by 10 bases and J by 1 base, and 10 bases separated the two germline ends. The CDR3 loop spans 12 amino acids. The germline V gene encodes CDR1 SNHLY and CDR2 FYNNEI. DNA for the CDR3: TGTGCCACCAGACGGGGGAACACTGAAGCTTTCTTT. Its translation: CATRRGNTEAFF.

The chain carries TRBV2 and TRBJ1-2; D is unresolved. Trimming removed 4 bases from V and 8 bases from J, with 11 bases in between. The CDR3 consists of 12 residues. Germline V gene data show CDR1 as SNHLY and CDR2 as FYNNEI. This CDR3 reads CASSAHQTGYTF. CDR3 DNA: TGTGCCAGCAGTGCGCATCAGACGGGCTACACCTTC.

V usage is TRBV20-1 and J usage is TRBJ2-3; no firm D call. Germline CDR1 and CDR2: DFQATT and SNEGSKA (reference sequence). There are 11 residues in the CDR3. Trimming left V 7 bases short and J 2 bases short, with 7 bases between. CDR3 in amino acids: CSGETTDTQYF. CDR3 DNA: TGCAGTGGAGAGACCACAGATACGCAGTATTTT.

This clone showed up just once. The chain carries TRBV7-2 and TRBJ2-7; TRBD1 aligns across 8 bases. V lost 5 bases to trimming and J lost 2 bases; unmatched junction nucleotides: 5. The germline V gene encodes CDR1 SGHTA and CDR2 FQGNSA. The CDR3 loop spans 14 amino acids. The CDR3 nucleotides are TGTGCCAGCAGCCTGAGCAGGGGGCCCTACGAGCAGTACTTC. Translation: CASSLSRGPYEQYF.

The rearrangement uses TRBV7-2 and TRBJ2-3, with TRBD1 matching 7 bases. Germline trimming cut 5 bases from V and 0 bases from J; bases unmatched to any gene: 2. Germline V lookup: CDR1 SGHTA, CDR2 FQGNSA. The length of the CDR3 is 14 residues. CDR3 in amino acids: CASSRDSSTDTQYF. The CDR3 nucleotides are TGTGCCAGCAGCCGGGACAGTAGCACAGATACGCAGTATTTT.

The rearrangement uses TRBV7-2 and TRBJ1-4; D unclear. CDR3 size: 12 residues. Germline CDR1 SGHTA, CDR2 FQGNSA. The V gene lost 1 base and the J gene lost 10 bases, with 7 bases spanning the gap. CDR3 nucleotides: TGTGCCAGCAGCTTAGGGGTTGGAAAACTGTTTTTT. It specifies CASSLGVGKLFF.

This clone was observed once. At one boundary the junction diverges from the germline segment, which might be a read error. The rearrangement uses TRBV19 and TRBJ1-1; D remains unclear. Looked up from germline, CDR1 is LNHDA and CDR2 is SQIVND (reference sequence). The CDR3 covers 12 residues. CDR3 sequence: CATLNGVTEAFF. CDR3 bases: TGCGCAACCCTAAACGGGGTTACTGAAGCTTTCTTT.

The rearrangement links TRBV6-5 to TRBJ1-6; no definite D call. The germline CDR1 and CDR2 sequences are MNHEY and SVGAGI. V lost 2 bases and J 10 bases, leaving 15 bases between the germline ends. CDR3 size: 15 residues. CDR3 residues: CASSYGRRGGSPLHF. DNA for the CDR3: TGTGCCAGCAGTTACGGACGACGCGGAGGATCACCCCTCCACTTT.

The J gene is TRBJ2-1, the V gene TRBV10-3; 9 nucleotides line up with TRBD2. The V gene's germline CDR1 is ENHRY and CDR2 SYGVKD. CDR3 size: 14 residues. With 10 bases clipped from V and 4 bases from J, the junction kept 8 bases outside the gene matches. The CDR3, as DNA: TGTGCCAGTGGACAGCGGGGGGTTTACAATGAGCAGTTCTTC. Translation: CASGQRGVYNEQFF.

This sequence joins TRBV7-6 and TRBJ2-1; D may be TRBD1 or TRBD2 (6 bases each). The germline gives CDR1 SGHVS, CDR2 FNYEAQ. The germline V and J ends were trimmed by 3 bases and 2 bases, with 11 bases remaining between them. The CDR3 extends over 15 amino acids. CDR3 sequence (DNA): TGTGCCAGCAGCTTCAGGGGAGGCACCTACAATGAGCAGTTCTTC. It translates to CASSFRGGTYNEQFF.

The V call is TRBV5-5, the J call TRBJ1-2; perhaps TRBD1 as D (5 bases). Per the germline V gene, CDR1 is SGHKS and CDR2 is YYEKEE (reference sequence). This CDR3 spans 17 amino acids. V lost 1 base to trimming and J lost 3 bases, with 19 bases between them. The CDR3: CASSLKQARKGDYGYTF. In DNA, the CDR3 is TGTGCCAGCAGCTTGAAACAGGCCCGCAAAGGGGACTATGGCTACACCTTC.

The V and J genes are TRBV29-1 and TRBJ1-2; D may be TRBD1 (5 bases). Between the trimmed V and J ends, which lost 4 bases and 4 bases, there was a span of 16 bases. The CDR3 consists of 14 residues. Germline V gene lookup returns CDR1 SQVTM and CDR2 ANQGSEA. This CDR3 reads CSVVVPAGSYGYTF. For the CDR3, the DNA is TGCAGCGTTGTGGTCCCCGCAGGGAGCTATGGCTACACCTTC.

The CDR3 sequence is CASSPTGLNTGELFF. CDR3 nucleotides: TGTGCCAGCAGCCCGACAGGGCTGAACACCGGGGAGCTGTTTTTT. The rearrangement links TRBV7-2 to TRBJ2-2, with 7 nucleotides matching TRBD1. The CDR3 runs to 15 residues. J was trimmed by 1 base and V by 5 bases; bases with no gene match: 4. Germline CDR1 is SGHTA and CDR2 is FQGNSA.

The chain carries TRBV5-5 and TRBJ1-1; D is unclear. V was cut by 4 bases and J by 0 bases, with 16 bases left in between. The CDR3 runs 16 residues. Germline lookup yields CDR1 SGHKS and CDR2 YYEKEE (reference sequence). The CDR3: CASSPLGIRMNTEAFF. CDR3 sequence (DNA): TGTGCCAGCAGCCCCTTAGGCATTAGGATGAACACTGAAGCTTTCTTT. Looking up the rest from reference TRBV5-5 and TRBJ1-1 gives the full variable domain: DAGVTQSPTHLIKTRGQQVTLRCSPISGHKSVSWYQQVLGQGPQFIFQYYEKEERGRGNFPDRFSARQFPNYSSELNVNALLLGDSALYLCASSPLGIRMNTEAFFGQGTRLTVV.

This chain uses TRBV6-6 with TRBJ2-5; TRBD1 agrees at 7 bases. There are 14 residues in the CDR3. Germline V gives CDR1 MNHNY, CDR2 SVGAGI (reference sequence). V gave up 2 bases and J gave up 5 bases; unmatched junction bases: 5. Here the CDR3 DNA reads TGTGCCAGCAGTTACAGGGGGCGCCGTGAGACCCAGTACTTC. Protein: CASSYRGRRETQYF.

This chain uses TRBV29-1 with TRBJ1-4, with 9 nucleotides matching TRBD1. Germline V gene sequence: CDR1 SQVTM, CDR2 ANQGSEA. CDR3 length equals 15 residues. Trimming at V came to 5 bases and at J to 7 bases, leaving 11 bases not matched to a gene. The chain's CDR3 is CSVTYGTGRLEKLFF. The CDR3 bases are TGCAGCGTTACATACGGGACAGGGCGGCTTGAAAAACTGTTTTTT.

This clone was detected only once. The rearrangement joins TRBV11-2 to TRBJ2-6; D unclear. The germline V gene encodes CDR1 SGHAT and CDR2 FQNNGV. This CDR3 is 14 amino acids long. V was trimmed by 1 base and J by 5 bases, leaving 6 bases between them. CDR3 coding DNA: TGTGCCAGCAGCTTAGGAGTTTGGGCCAACGTCCTGACTTTC. Translated: CASSLGVWANVLTF.

This clone was seen a single time. This chain joins TRBV11-3 and TRBJ1-1, with D possibly TRBD1 on 6 matching bases. Trimming stripped 1 base from V and 8 bases from J, with 11 bases between. Germline V gene data show CDR1 as SGHNT and CDR2 as YENEEA. The CDR3 runs 13 residues. The CDR3 bases are TGTGCCAGCAGCTTAGCAGGGGTGACCGAAGCTTTCTTT. Amino acid sequence: CASSLAGVTEAFF.